The rows below give T cell receptor beta chains drawn from one sample of a study of cytomegalovirus exposure and HLA in healthy donors. Only in-frame clones appear in the TCRdb table, and some are missing; sequencing was by immunoSEQ multiplex PCR. This sample has some 120,000 clones, with roughly 78% found just once. The sequenced material came from PBMCs. The receptor source for this set is a middle-aged man in good health and CMV-seronegative. The CDR3 runs from the conserved cysteine through the conserved F or W. D genes are given only for firm matches. Clone size is not always given. Where it is, it says once, few, many or a class for expanded clones.

d_call j_call clone_size v_call cdr3_length cdr3_nt cdr3_aa
. TRBJ2-1 once TRBV1 15 TGCACCAGCAGCCCGGGACTAGCGGCATACAATGAGCAGTTCTTC CTSSPGLAAYNEQFF
. TRBJ2-2 . TRBV27 16 TGTGCCAGCAGTATTAGCGGATCCGGTGTAGGCGGGGAGCTGTTTTTT CASSISGSGVGGELFF
TRBD2 TRBJ2-3 . TRBV7-7 15 TGTGCCAGCAGCTTGACTAGCACCCTCGGGGATACGCAGTATTTT CASSLTSTLGDTQYF
. TRBJ2-7 . TRBV7-6 13 TGTGCCAGCAGCTTAGGGCAGGACTACGAGCAGTACTTC CASSLGQDYEQYF
TRBD2 TRBJ2-4 once TRBV29-1 13 TGCAGCGTGGAGCGGGAGGGACTGAACATTCAGTACTTC CSVEREGLNIQYF
. TRBJ2-1 . TRBV6-1 13 TGTGCCAGCAATGGGGGGTACGTCGGTGAGCAGTTCTTC CASNGGYVGEQFF
. TRBJ2-7 . TRBV19 15 TGTGCCAGTAGTATAGGTGCGGTCCTCTCCTACGAGCAGTACTTC CASSIGAVLSYEQYF
. TRBJ2-7 . TRBV5-1 13 TGCGCCAGCAGCTCCGGACAGACCTACGAGCAGTATTTC CASSSGQTYEQYF
. TRBJ2-7 . TRBV5-1 18 TGCGCCAGCAGCTTGCCCGGAAAGGGGGAAGCTAGTTATTACGAGCAGTACTTC CASSLPGKGEASYYEQYF
. TRBJ2-4 . TRBV5-4 15 TGTGCCAGCAGCTTGGCCGGGGCAGGGGTGAACATTCAGTACTTC CASSLAGAGVNIQYF
TRBD2 TRBJ2-7 . TRBV6-6 14 TGTGCCAGCAGCCGAGCGGGGGCCTCCTACGAGCAGTACTTC CASSRAGASYEQYF
. TRBJ2-1 once TRBV5-3 16 TGTGCCAGAAGCAGGGTACAGGTTAAAAAGTACAATGAGCAGTTCTTC CARSRVQVKKYNEQFF
. TRBJ2-1 . TRBV6-1 12 TGTGCCAGCAGATCACGTTGGAGTGAGCAGTTCTTC CASRSRWSEQFF
TRBD2 TRBJ2-5 . TRBV27 14 TGTGCCAGCCAAGGACTAGCGGGTGGGGAGACCCAGTACTTC CASQGLAGGETQYF
. TRBJ1-6 . TRBV30 13 TGTGCCTGGAGTGTAGGAGGAGGTTCACCCCTCCACTTT CAWSVGGGSPLHF
. TRBJ1-1 few TRBV2 12 TGTGCCAGCAGGGTAAGGAGCACTGAAGCTTTCTTT CASRVRSTEAFF
. TRBJ1-3 once TRBV6-6 14 TGTGCCAGCAGCTACCAGGTGGCCGGAAACACCATATATTTT CASSYQVAGNTIYF
TRBD1 TRBJ2-5 . TRBV5-6 16 TGTGCCAGCAGCTTGGAGGGGACAGGGGGCCAAGAGACCCAGTACTTC CASSLEGTGGQETQYF
. TRBJ2-3 once TRBV19 17 TGTGCCAGTAAAACGGTCGGAGGGGGCGTGAGGACAGATACGCAGTATTTT CASKTVGGGVRTDTQYF
. TRBJ1-5 . TRBV5-1 15 TGCGCCAGCAGCTTGGAGGGGGATAGCAATCAGCCCCAGCATTTT CASSLEGDSNQPQHF
. TRBJ1-4 . TRBV5-1 13 TGCGCCAGCTCTACGGGGGGAGGGGAAAAACTGTTTTTT CASSTGGGEKLFF
TRBD1 TRBJ2-6 . TRBV5-1 18 TGCGCCAGCAGCTTGGGGGGACAGGGGGCATCTGGGGCCAACGTCCTGACTTTC CASSLGGQGASGANVLTF